This entry lists 15 T cell receptor beta chains sequenced from one sample in a study of blood T cell repertoires in COVID-19. Data came from immunoSEQ multiplex PCR; TCRdb stores just in-frame clones and leaves some out. The table has more than 95,000 clones, about four fifths seen once; the top ten hold over 15%. The material sequenced was peripheral blood. These receptor sequences come from an elderly woman with acute or convalescent COVID-19.

The chain employs TRBV18 and TRBJ2-1, with 7 bases lining up with TRBD1. V was clipped by 2 bases and J by 5 bases; unmatched bases: 0. The V gene's germline CDR1 is KGHSH and CDR2 LQKENI. The CDR3 has 13 residues. CDR3 protein: CASSPGQDNEQFF. The CDR3 DNA sequence: TGTGCCAGCTCACCAGGACAGGACAATGAGCAGTTCTTC.

The gene calls are TRBV9 and TRBJ2-7; D perhaps matches TRBD2 (5 bases). The length of the CDR3 is 14 residues. Germline assignment: CDR1 SGDLS and CDR2 YYNGEE. V lost 4 bases and J lost 5, with 16 bases in between. In nucleotides, the CDR3 is TGTGCCAGCAGCCCCCGGGGAGTCGTCGACGAGCAGTACTTC. This sequence encodes CASSPRGVVDEQYF.

V gene TRBV3-1 (or the pseudogene TRBV3-2) combines with J gene TRBJ2-1; 8 nucleotides align to TRBD2. V dropped 4 bases and J dropped 5; count of bases not matched to a gene: 10. Germline CDR1 reads LGHDT; CDR2 reads YNNKEL (reference sequence). The CDR3 totals 16 residues. CDR3 nucleotides: TGTGCCAGCAGCCCCCCACCGGGACTAGTAAACAATGAGCAGTTCTTC. Its translation: CASSPPPGLVNNEQFF.

Remarks on this clone: This sample includes further DNA sequences coding for the same CDR3. CDR3: CASSLVGSSGANVLTF. CDR3 DNA sequence: TGCGCCAGCAGCTTGGTCGGGTCATCTGGGGCCAACGTCCTGACTTTC. The chain links TRBV5-1 to TRBJ2-6; D unresolved. This CDR3 comprises 16 residues. Trimming stripped 0 bases from V and 1 base from J, with 8 bases between. CDR1 and CDR2 (germline): SGHRS, YFSETQ.

The rearrangement uses TRBV6-5 and TRBJ2-7; the match to TRBD2 covers 13 bases. V shed 7 bases, J shed 4 bases, and the junction held 7 bases outside the gene matches. CDR1 and CDR2 from the germline V gene are MNHEY and SVGAGI. The CDR3 extends over 15 amino acids. CDR3 protein: CASTRLAGGPYEQYV. The CDR3 DNA is TGTGCCAGCACCCGACTAGCGGGAGGACCGTACGAGCAGTACGTC.

The gene calls are TRBV5-1 and TRBJ1-1; 7 positions agree with TRBD1. J lost 4 bases, V lost 0 bases, and 15 bases had no gene match. CDR1 and CDR2 from the germline V gene are SGHRS and YFSETQ. This CDR3 is built from 18 residues. The CDR3 sequence is CASSLGLPGTVGSTEAFF. The CDR3 DNA is TGCGCCAGCAGCTTGGGTCTTCCTGGGACAGTAGGAAGCACTGAAGCTTTCTTT.

V usage is TRBV5-1 and J usage is TRBJ2-7; the D gene is possibly TRBD2 (5 bases). This CDR3 is built from 14 residues. V was cut by 2 bases and J by 3 bases, with 12 bases left in between. CDR1 and CDR2 (germline): SGHRS, YFSETQ. The CDR3 DNA is TGCGCCAGCAGCTTAAGGAGCGGAAACTACGAGCAGTACTTC. Encoded protein: CASSLRSGNYEQYF. Filled out from reference TRBV5-1 and TRBJ2-7, the complete variable domain reads KAGVTQTPRYLIKTRGQQVTLSCSPISGHRSVSWYQQTPGQGLQFLFEYFSETQRNKGNFPGRFSGRQFSNSRSEMNVSTLELGDSALYLCASSLRSGNYEQYFGPGTRLTVT.

J is TRBJ2-2 and V is TRBV5-1; 7 bases map to TRBD2. With V trimmed by 3 bases and J by 4 bases, 6 bases remained unmatched. The CDR3 totals 15 residues. The germline CDR1 and CDR2 sequences are SGHRS and YFSETQ. CDR3: CASSSVGGVTGELFF. CDR3 nucleotide sequence: TGCGCCAGCAGCTCCGTGGGAGGGGTCACCGGGGAGCTGTTTTTT.

The sample holds one count of this clone. The J gene is TRBJ2-7, the V gene TRBV2; possibly TRBD1 for D (5 bases). Germline loops: CDR1 SNHLY, CDR2 FYNNEI. The CDR3 is 12 residues long. The ends were cut back, 7 bases at V and 6 bases at J, with 13 bases in the middle. CDR3 in DNA: TGTGCCAGCATGCTTCAGGGCCGCGAGCAGTACTTC. Protein product: CASMLQGREQYF.

V is TRBV4-2 and J is TRBJ2-2; TRBD2 aligns across 11 bases. The CDR3 is made up of 19 amino acids. With V trimmed by 4 bases and J by 5 bases, 15 bases remained unmatched. Germline CDR1 reads LGHNA; CDR2 reads YNFKEQ. CDR3 sequence reads: CASSPVGTSGSGGTGELFF. In DNA form, the CDR3 reads TGTGCCAGCAGCCCCGTGGGAACTAGCGGGAGTGGTGGGACCGGGGAGCTGTTTTTT.

As DNA, the CDR3 is TGTGCCAGCTCACCATCCAGGACAGGGGATGGCTACACCTTC. Its translation is CASSPSRTGDGYTF. The J gene is TRBJ1-2, the V gene TRBV18; 9 bases line up with TRBD1. The CDR3 has 14 residues. The junction had 4 bases not matched to a gene; V was cut back by 2 bases and J by 6 bases. Germline V CDR1 and CDR2: KGHSH, LQKENI.

The CDR3 reads CASSLDSYNSPLHF. The CDR3 nucleotides read TGTGCCAGCAGTTTGGACAGCTATAATTCACCCCTCCACTTT. This chain links TRBV27 with TRBJ1-6, with a weak D call TRBD1 (6 bases). The CDR3 has 14 residues. V was pared by 3 bases and J by 3 bases, with 6 bases between. The germline gives CDR1 MNHEY, CDR2 SMNVEV (reference sequence).

The chain links TRBV5-1 to TRBJ2-3, with 9 nucleotides matching TRBD1. Trimming removed 4 bases from V and 5 bases from J; junction bases left unmatched: 5. Germline V gives CDR1 SGHRS, CDR2 YFSETQ. The CDR3 runs to 14 residues. This CDR3 is CASSRGQGQDTQYF. The DNA for the CDR3 is TGCGCCAGCAGCAGAGGACAGGGGCAAGATACGCAGTATTTT. The full variable domain, rest sourced from reference TRBV5-1 and TRBJ2-3, is KAGVTQTPRYLIKTRGQQVTLSCSPISGHRSVSWYQQTPGQGLQFLFEYFSETQRNKGNFPGRFSGRQFSNSRSEMNVSTLELGDSALYLCASSRGQGQDTQYFGPGTRLTVL.

This rearrangement joins TRBV9 to TRBJ1-2; D unresolved. V was cut by 1 base and J by 4 bases, with 11 bases left in between. Germline-derived CDR1 and CDR2 are SGDLS and YYNGEE. The CDR3 extends over 14 amino acids. In DNA form, the CDR3 reads TGTGCCAGCAGCGTATCGCGGGCCTCCTATGGCTACACCTTC. Its protein product is CASSVSRASYGYTF.

This chain connects TRBV2 to TRBJ2-1; D is possibly TRBD1 (6 bases). This CDR3 region has 15 residues. V shed 7 bases and J shed 9 bases, with 22 bases lying between them. Per germline, CDR1 SNHLY and CDR2 FYNNEI. CDR3 coding DNA: TGTGCCAGCAAGGAAGGGGGACCCGGAGGTCTTGAGCAGTTCTTC. The encoded protein is CASKEGGPGGLEQFF.